One sample yielded the 19 T cell receptor beta chains listed below, sequenced in a study of shared clonotypes between healthy human individuals. Measured with immunoSEQ multiplex PCR; TCRdb has only the in-frame clones, and not every one. The data contain hundreds of thousands of clones, around 73% of them seen just once; the ten biggest clones take up around 2%. The sample was memory CD4+ T cells sorted from blood. Subset reported: CD45RA-negative fraction. These TCRs come from a woman in her thirties in good health.

This clone was detected once. CDR3 residues: CASSLTSGNYEQYF. The CDR3 nucleotides read TGTGCCAGCAGCTTAACTAGCGGGAACTACGAGCAGTACTTC. V and J are TRBV11-2 and TRBJ2-7; 10 bases match TRBD2. The ends lost 2 bases at V and 3 bases at J; junction bases unmatched: 1. Per the germline V gene, CDR1 is SGHAT and CDR2 is FQNNGV. This CDR3 is built from 14 residues.

The rearrangement uses TRBV6-6 and TRBJ2-1; 8 bases are a match to TRBD2. This CDR3 has 14 amino acids. Trimming cost V 6 bases and J 6 bases; bases outside gene matches: 7. Germline V gene lookup returns CDR1 MNHNY and CDR2 SVGAGI (reference sequence). The CDR3 DNA sequence: TGTGCCAGCAGCCTCTCCGGGAGGGGCAATGAGCAGTTCTTC. Translating gives CASSLSGRGNEQFF.

This clone was seen a single time. V is TRBV11-2 and J is TRBJ1-2, with D possibly being TRBD1 (6 bases). The germline CDR1 and CDR2 sequences are SGHAT and FQNNGV. Trimming pared 5 bases from V and 8 bases from J, leaving 12 bases between. The CDR3 is 12 residues long. The CDR3 reads CASSMDSPGYTF. The CDR3 DNA reads TGTGCCAGCAGCATGGACAGTCCCGGCTACACCTTC.

The CDR3 spells CASSDVLAGGRDTQYF. The CDR3 DNA is TGTGCCAGCAGTGATGTCCTAGCGGGAGGCCGCGATACGCAGTATTTT. V gene TRBV6-1 combines with J gene TRBJ2-3, with TRBD2 identical over 11 bases. V gave up 3 bases and J gave up 6 bases; unmatched junction bases: 8. CDR1 MNHNS and CDR2 SASEGT come from the germline V gene. The CDR3 length is 16 residues.

A word on this clone: This sequence may be a read error, since a much larger clone differs from it by one base. The chain joins TRBV28 to TRBJ2-5; no definite D call. The ends were cut back, 7 bases at V and 1 base at J, with 4 bases in the middle. The CDR3 sequence is 11 residues long. Germline CDR1 and CDR2: MDHEN and SYDVKM. CDR3 protein: CASTAQETQYF. The CDR3 DNA is TGTGCCAGCACCGCCCAAGAGACCCAGTACTTC.

This chain connects TRBV5-1 to TRBJ2-5; D gene uncertain. CDR1 is SGHRS, CDR2 YFSETQ, per germline. Trimming took off 3 bases at V and 5 bases at J, with 14 bases between the two ends. This CDR3 region has 14 residues. CDR3 sequence: CASSSESPRETQYF. The CDR3 nucleotides read TGCGCCAGCAGCTCCGAGAGCCCGAGGGAGACCCAGTACTTC.

The chain has TRBV19 and TRBJ2-2; 8 bases are shared with TRBD2. The CDR3 is 16 residues long. The germline CDR1 and CDR2 sequences are LNHDA and SQIVND (reference sequence). V was pared by 5 bases and J by 0 bases, with 5 bases of the junction left unmatched. CDR3 region: CASSSLREANTGELFF. CDR3 coding DNA: TGTGCCAGTAGTTCGCTGCGGGAGGCGAACACCGGGGAGCTGTTTTTT.

The chain carries TRBV7-8 and TRBJ2-5; D may correspond to TRBD1 or TRBD2 (5 bases each). The CDR3 is 17 residues long. Germline CDR1 SGHVS, CDR2 FQNEAQ. Trimming removed 5 bases at V and 1 base at J, with 20 bases between. The CDR3 loop is CASSKTQDWESQETQYF. CDR3 sequence (DNA): TGTGCCAGCAGCAAAACACAGGATTGGGAGAGCCAAGAGACCCAGTACTTC.

Only one count was recorded for this clone. The chain carries TRBV6-6 and TRBJ2-2; maybe TRBD1 (5 bases). Germline-derived CDR1 and CDR2 are MNHNY and SVGAGI (reference sequence). Trimming cost V 1 base and J 2 bases, with 8 bases left between them. The CDR3 length is 15 residues. The CDR3 region is CASSYWTPNTGELFF. As DNA, the CDR3 is TGTGCCAGCAGTTACTGGACACCTAACACCGGGGAGCTGTTTTTT.

V and J are TRBV28 and TRBJ2-7; 8 bases are a match to TRBD1. CDR3 size: 12 residues. V lost 6 bases, J lost 6 bases, and 4 bases stayed unmatched. Looked up from germline, CDR1 is MDHEN and CDR2 is SYDVKM. CDR3 sequence reads: CASRRQGTEQYF. The CDR3 nucleotides are TGTGCCAGCAGACGACAGGGGACCGAGCAGTACTTC.

This chain uses TRBV28 with TRBJ2-3; possibly TRBD1 for D (7 bases). The CDR3 loop spans 17 amino acids. V dropped 6 bases and J dropped 4 bases, with 23 bases sitting between them. Germline assignment: CDR1 MDHEN and CDR2 SYDVKM. The CDR3 region is CASSKARGADFSDTQYF. Written as DNA, the CDR3 is TGTGCCAGCAGCAAAGCCAGGGGGGCCGATTTTTCAGATACGCAGTATTTT.

The DNA for the CDR3 is TGTGCCAGTAGTCAAGACAGGGGGAATGAGCAGTTCTTC. It translates to CASSQDRGNEQFF. V is TRBV19 and J is TRBJ2-1, with 9 positions matching TRBD1. Germline V CDR1 and CDR2: LNHDA, SQIVND (reference sequence). The CDR3 is made up of 13 amino acids. After removal of 5 bases from V and 7 bases from J, the junction contained 3 bases not matched to a gene.

This CDR3 reads CASSLSGQGRGQPQHF. The CDR3 DNA reads TGTGCCAGCAGTTTATCAGGACAGGGTAGGGGTCAGCCCCAGCATTTT. The rearrangement uses TRBV28 and TRBJ1-5; TRBD1 matches 8 bases. CDR3 length: 16 amino acids. After removal of 1 base from V and 6 bases from J, the junction contained 8 bases not matched to a gene. From germline, CDR1 is MDHEN and CDR2 SYDVKM.

V usage is TRBV11-2 and J usage is TRBJ2-7, with D tentatively TRBD1 or TRBD2 (5 bases each). The CDR3 contains 14 residues. Germline CDR1 SGHAT, CDR2 FQNNGV. Trimming took 5 bases from V and 2 from J, leaving 13 bases between them. CDR3 loop: CASSAGTVTYEQYF. The CDR3 bases are TGTGCCAGCAGCGCCGGGACGGTAACCTACGAGCAGTACTTC.

This clone was counted once. This chain links TRBV5-1 with TRBJ2-3; 7 bases line up with TRBD2. CDR1 and CDR2 (germline): SGHRS, YFSETQ. The V gene end was trimmed by 4 bases and the J gene end by 1 base; junction bases not matched to a gene: 6. The CDR3 extends over 15 amino acids. The CDR3 coding sequence is TGCGCCAGCAGCCCCGTCGCGGGAGGCACAGATACGCAGTATTTT. Translation gives CASSPVAGGTDTQYF.

This sequence joins TRBV7-9 and TRBJ2-5, with TRBD2 identical over 9 bases. CDR1 and CDR2 from the germline V gene are SEHNR and FQNEAQ (reference sequence). The CDR3 extends over 15 amino acids. V trimming: 7 bases; J trimming: 2 bases; junction bases outside the gene matches: 8. The CDR3 sequence is CASTPQAGGQETQYF. In DNA, the CDR3 is TGTGCCAGCACCCCCCAAGCGGGAGGACAAGAGACCCAGTACTTC.

The chain couples TRBV28 to TRBJ2-7; the D gene is possibly TRBD2 (6 bases). V was cut by 3 bases and J by 3 bases, with 9 bases left in between. Looked up from germline, CDR1 is MDHEN and CDR2 is SYDVKM. The length of the CDR3 is 13 residues. The CDR3 nucleotides are TGTGCCAGCAGTTTCTCCGGGGGCTACGAGCAGTACTTC. It specifies CASSFSGGYEQYF. Using reference TRBV28 and TRBJ2-7 for the parts outside the CDR3, the full variable domain is DVKVTQSSRYLVKRTGEKVFLECVQDMDHENMFWYRQDPGLGLRLIYFSYDVKMKEKGDIPEGYSVSREKKERFSLILESASTNQTSMYLCASSFSGGYEQYFGPGTRLTVT.

CDR3 bases: TGTGCCAGCAGTCCCGCAGCGGGAGTGGTCGATACGCAGTATTTT. Its translation: CASSPAAGVVDTQYF. This chain connects TRBV6-1 to TRBJ2-3; the match to TRBD2 covers 8 bases. The J segment lost 6 bases and the V segment lost 5 bases, leaving 10 bases of the junction unmatched. The germline CDR1 and CDR2 sequences are MNHNS and SASEGT. This CDR3 has 15 residues.

V is TRBV29-1 and J is TRBJ2-1, with 10 bases matching TRBD2. CDR1 is SQVTM and CDR2 is ANQGSEA in the germline V gene. V lost 7 bases to trimming and J lost 10 bases; unmatched junction nucleotides: 4. This CDR3 comprises 11 residues. The CDR3 loop is CSGAGGPEQFF. Here the CDR3 DNA reads TGCAGCGGAGCGGGAGGGCCCGAGCAGTTCTTC.